The 2 T cell receptor beta chains presented below share a single source sample, sequenced in a study of blood T cell repertoires in COVID-19. Some clones are missing from TCRdb's copy, which holds only in-frame ones; the method was immunoSEQ multiplex PCR. Of 150,000 or so clones listed, about 90% are singletons. The sequenced sample was PBMCs or T cells enriched from blood (not recorded which). The receptor set was obtained from a human donor with acute COVID-19. The donor label of this sample is uncertain.

The V gene is TRBV10-2, the J gene TRBJ1-5; the match to TRBD1 covers 8 bases. Germline V gene sequence: CDR1 WSHSY, CDR2 SAAADI. This CDR3 has 13 amino acids. V gave up 6 bases and J gave up 7 bases; unmatched junction bases: 5. For the CDR3, the DNA is TGCGCCAGCAGCGACAGGGGAGGGCAGCCCCAGCATTTT. It encodes CASSDRGGQPQHF.

This chain connects TRBV18 to TRBJ2-7; 7 bases match TRBD1. V lost 0 bases, J lost 3 bases, and 2 bases stayed unmatched. In germline, CDR1 is KGHSH, CDR2 LQKENI. CDR3 length: 14 residues. Here the CDR3 DNA reads TGTGCCAGCTCACCACCGGGACAGATCTACGAGCAGTACTTC. Protein: CASSPPGQIYEQYF.